The present entry profiles one TCR beta chain with its context. Unique molecular identifiers (one per individual cDNA molecule) were attached. TCRdb reanalysed the 5' RACE reads using MiXCR and keeps one entry per CDR3 protein. The table includes 100,000 to 150,000 distinct CDR3 sequences, approximately 15% detected once. The sample originates from a study of early T cells in non-severe SARS-CoV-2 infection. Looking at the study overall: Sequencing was performed on bulk RNA from unsorted whole blood, leaving chains unpaired.

V dropped 5 bases and J dropped 3 bases, with 12 bases sitting between them. Germline loops: CDR1 SGHRS, CDR2 YFSETQ. CDR3 length equals 13 residues. The sequenced material came from whole blood. V gene TRBV5-1 combines with J gene TRBJ2-7; D is undetermined. The TCR was taken from an adult who was a healthcare worker with PCR-confirmed SARS-CoV-2 infection or an uninfected control (not recorded which). Here the CDR3 reads CASRFGVNYEQYF. The CDR3 nucleotides are TGCGCCAGCAGGTTTGGGGTTAACTACGAGCAGTACTTC.